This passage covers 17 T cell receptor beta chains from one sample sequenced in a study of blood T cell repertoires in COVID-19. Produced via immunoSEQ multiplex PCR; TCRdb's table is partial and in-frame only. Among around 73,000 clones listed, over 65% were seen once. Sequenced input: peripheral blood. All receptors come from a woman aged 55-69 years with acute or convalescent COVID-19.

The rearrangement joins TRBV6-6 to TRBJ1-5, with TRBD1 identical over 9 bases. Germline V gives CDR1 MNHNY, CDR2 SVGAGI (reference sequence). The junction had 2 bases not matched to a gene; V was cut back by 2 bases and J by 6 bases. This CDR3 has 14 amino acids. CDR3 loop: CASSYGTGFQPQHF. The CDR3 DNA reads TGTGCCAGCAGTTACGGGACAGGGTTTCAGCCCCAGCATTTT.

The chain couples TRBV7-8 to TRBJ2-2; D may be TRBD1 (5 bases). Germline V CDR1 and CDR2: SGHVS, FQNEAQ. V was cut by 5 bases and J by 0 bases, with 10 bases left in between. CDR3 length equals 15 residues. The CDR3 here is CASSPTETNTGELFF. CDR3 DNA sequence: TGTGCCAGCAGCCCGACAGAAACGAACACCGGGGAGCTGTTTTTT.

The CDR3 coding sequence is TGTGCCAGCAGCAGTCAGTCAGGGGATGGTCAGCCCCAGCATTTT. Translating gives CASSSQSGDGQPQHF. The chain is built from TRBV7-2 and TRBJ1-5; TRBD1 is a possible D gene (6 bases). The V gene's germline CDR1 is SGHTA and CDR2 FQGNSA. The CDR3 has 15 residues. V was shortened by 5 bases and J by 6 bases, with 17 bases between the two germline ends. Drawing the rest from reference TRBV7-2 and TRBJ1-5, the complete variable domain is GAGVSQSPSNKVTEKGKDVELRCDPISGHTALYWYRQSLGQGLEFLIYFQGNSAPDKSGLPSDRFSAERTGGSVSTLTIQRTQQEDSAVYLCASSSQSGDGQPQHFGDGTRLSIL.

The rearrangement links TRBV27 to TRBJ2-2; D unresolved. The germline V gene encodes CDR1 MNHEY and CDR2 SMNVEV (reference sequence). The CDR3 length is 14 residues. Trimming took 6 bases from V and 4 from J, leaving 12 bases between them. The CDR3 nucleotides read TGTGCCAGCAGCTACCAACCCGTCACCGGGGAGCTGTTTTTT. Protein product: CASSYQPVTGELFF.

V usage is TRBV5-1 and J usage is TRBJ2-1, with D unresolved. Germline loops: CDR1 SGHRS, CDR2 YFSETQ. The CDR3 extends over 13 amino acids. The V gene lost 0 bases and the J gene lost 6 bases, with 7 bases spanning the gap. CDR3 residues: CASSLALINEQFF. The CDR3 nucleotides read TGCGCCAGCAGCTTGGCCCTAATCAATGAGCAGTTCTTC.

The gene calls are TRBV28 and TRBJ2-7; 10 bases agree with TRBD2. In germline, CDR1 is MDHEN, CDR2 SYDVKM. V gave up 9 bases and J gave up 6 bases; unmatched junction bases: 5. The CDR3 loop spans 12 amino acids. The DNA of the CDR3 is TGTGCCAGTGAGCGGGGGGGCCTCGAGCAGTACTTC. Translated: CASERGGLEQYF.

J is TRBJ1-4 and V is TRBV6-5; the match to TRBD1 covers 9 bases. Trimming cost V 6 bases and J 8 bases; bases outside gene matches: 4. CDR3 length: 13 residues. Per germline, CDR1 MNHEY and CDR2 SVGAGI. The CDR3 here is CASRRQGEEKLFF. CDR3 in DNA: TGTGCCAGCAGGAGACAGGGGGAAGAAAAACTGTTTTTT.

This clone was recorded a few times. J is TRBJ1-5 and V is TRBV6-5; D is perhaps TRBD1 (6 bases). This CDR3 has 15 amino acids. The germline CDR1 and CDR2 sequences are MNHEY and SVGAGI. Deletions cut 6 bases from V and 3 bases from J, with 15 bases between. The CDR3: CASRGTSVLNQPQHF. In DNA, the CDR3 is TGTGCCAGCAGAGGGACATCCGTCCTCAATCAGCCCCAGCATTTT.

CDR3 protein: CASRETSGSLETQYF. In nucleotides, the CDR3 is TGTGCCAGCAGGGAGACTAGCGGGAGTTTAGAGACCCAGTACTTC. V is TRBV6-5 and J is TRBJ2-5, with TRBD2 identical over 12 bases. Germline CDR1 reads MNHEY; CDR2 reads SVGAGI. This CDR3 has 15 residues. V lost 6 bases, J lost 4 bases, and 6 bases stayed unmatched.

This CDR3 reads CASSPRLAHEQYF. The CDR3 nucleotides are TGTGCCAGCAGCCCACGACTAGCACACGAGCAGTACTTC. The chain combines TRBV12-1 with TRBJ2-7; the DNA was not used to check the table's D call, TRBD2. TRBV12-1 is deemed a pseudogene. CDR3 size: 13 residues.

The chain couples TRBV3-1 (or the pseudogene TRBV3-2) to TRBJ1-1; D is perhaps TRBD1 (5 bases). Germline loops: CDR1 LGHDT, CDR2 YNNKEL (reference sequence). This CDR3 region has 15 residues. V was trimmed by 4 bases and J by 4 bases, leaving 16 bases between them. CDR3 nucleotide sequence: TGTGCCAGCAGCCTCGGTGGGGGGATCGTCACTGAAGCTTTCTTT. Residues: CASSLGGGIVTEAFF.

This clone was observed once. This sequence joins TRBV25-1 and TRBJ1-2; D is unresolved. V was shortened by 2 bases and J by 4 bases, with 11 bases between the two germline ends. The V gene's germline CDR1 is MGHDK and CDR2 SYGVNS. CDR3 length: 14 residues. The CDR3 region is CASSEITVTYGYTF. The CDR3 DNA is TGTGCCAGCAGTGAAATAACAGTAACCTATGGCTACACCTTC.

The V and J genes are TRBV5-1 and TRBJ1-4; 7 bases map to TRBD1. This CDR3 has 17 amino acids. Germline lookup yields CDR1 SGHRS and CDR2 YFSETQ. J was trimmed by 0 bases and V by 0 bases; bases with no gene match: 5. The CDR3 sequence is CASSLGDSLATNEKLFF. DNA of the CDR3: TGCGCCAGCAGCTTGGGGGACAGCCTTGCAACTAATGAAAAACTGTTTTTT. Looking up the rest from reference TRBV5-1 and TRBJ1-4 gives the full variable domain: KAGVTQTPRYLIKTRGQQVTLSCSPISGHRSVSWYQQTPGQGLQFLFEYFSETQRNKGNFPGRFSGRQFSNSRSEMNVSTLELGDSALYLCASSLGDSLATNEKLFFGSGTQLSVL.

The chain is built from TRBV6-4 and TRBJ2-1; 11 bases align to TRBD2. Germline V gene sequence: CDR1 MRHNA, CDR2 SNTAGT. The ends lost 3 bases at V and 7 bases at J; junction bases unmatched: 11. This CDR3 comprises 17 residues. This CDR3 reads CASSEYRTSGSHNEQFF. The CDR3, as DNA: TGTGCCAGCAGTGAATACCGGACTAGCGGGTCTCATAATGAGCAGTTCTTC.

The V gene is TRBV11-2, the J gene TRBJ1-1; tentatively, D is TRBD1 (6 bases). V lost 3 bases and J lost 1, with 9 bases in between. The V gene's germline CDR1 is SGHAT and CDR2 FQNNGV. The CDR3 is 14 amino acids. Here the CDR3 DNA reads TGTGCCAGCAGCTTGGGCAGGGGGAACACTGAAGCTTTCTTT. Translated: CASSLGRGNTEAFF.

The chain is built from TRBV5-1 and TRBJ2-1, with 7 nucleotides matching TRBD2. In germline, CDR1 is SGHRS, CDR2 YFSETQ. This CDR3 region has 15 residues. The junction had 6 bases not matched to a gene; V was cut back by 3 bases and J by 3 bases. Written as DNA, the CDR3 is TGCGCCAGCAGCTATGCTAGCGGCATCTACAATGAGCAGTTCTTC. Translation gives CASSYASGIYNEQFF. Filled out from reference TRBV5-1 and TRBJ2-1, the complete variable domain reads KAGVTQTPRYLIKTRGQQVTLSCSPISGHRSVSWYQQTPGQGLQFLFEYFSETQRNKGNFPGRFSGRQFSNSRSEMNVSTLELGDSALYLCASSYASGIYNEQFFGPGTRLTVL.

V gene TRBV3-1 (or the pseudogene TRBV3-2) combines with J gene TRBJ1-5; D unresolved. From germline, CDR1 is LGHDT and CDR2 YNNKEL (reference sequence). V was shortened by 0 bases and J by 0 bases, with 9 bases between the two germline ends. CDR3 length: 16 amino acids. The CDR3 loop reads CASSQEPQYSNQPQHF. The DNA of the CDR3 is TGTGCCAGCAGCCAAGAACCCCAGTATAGCAATCAGCCCCAGCATTTT.